This TCR beta chain was recorded in a study of prognosis after radiotherapy for stage I lung cancer. The study's findings and limits: There was a fall in unique TCR clone counts after stereotactic body radiation therapy, median roughly 10,000 versus 7,000.

Blood, roughly 6 milliliters, was collected at each of two time points. Using two-round multiplex PCR, the authors amplified TCR beta CDR3 from genomic DNA. The authors ran first-round PCR with primers specific to each TRBV and TRBJ gene. MiXCR was run by TCRdb on the multiplex PCR reads, yielding one entry per CDR3 protein. This sample has about 16,000 distinct CDR3 sequences, with around 30% found just once. This clonotype is categorized as medium-sized. The target antigen is unknown. The TCR comes from a donor over 45 with non-small cell lung cancer. The source material was PBMCs, sampled before or after stereotactic body radiation therapy (not recorded which).

The chain's CDR3 is CASRPQGEGNSPLHF. The CDR3 DNA is TGTGCCAGCAGACCACAGGGGGAGGGTAATTCACCCCTCCACTTT. The chain is built from TRBV2 and TRBJ1-6; 8 nucleotides agree with TRBD1. The CDR3 is 15 amino acids. Germline lookup yields CDR1 SNHLY and CDR2 FYNNEI. Losses at the gene ends were 6 bases for V and 6 bases for J; bases not matched to a gene: 7.